A selection of T cell receptor beta chains follows, all from one sample in a study of T cells in Graves' hyperthyroidism and ophthalmopathy. TCRdb called the multiplex PCR reads again in MiXCR, with one record for every CDR3 protein. Of approximately 330,000 distinct CDR3 sequences listed, approximately 15% were seen once; the top ten hold roughly 35%. Sequencing was done on a sample of blood. All receptors derive from a woman in her thirties or forties with Graves' ophthalmopathy. Each CDR3 is given with its conserved first and last residue. A D gene is named only where the DNA matches it firmly. Expanded clones are given a class, and other clones once, few, many or no size at all.

j_call d_call v_call clone_size cdr3_length cdr3_aa cdr3_nt
TRBJ1-4 NA TRBV19 NA 14 CVSKDGSHNEKLFF TGTGTCAGTAAAGACGGGTCTCATAATGAAAAACTGTTTTTT
TRBJ1-3 TRBD1 TRBV7-9 few 15 CASSPDRVSGNTIYF TGTGCCAGCAGCCCCGACAGGGTCTCTGGAAACACCATATATTTT
TRBJ1-5 NA TRBV2 many 13 CASRRQTNQPQHF TGTGCCAGCAGGAGGCAGACCAATCAGCCCCAGCATTTT
TRBJ2-7 NA TRBV27 few 15 CASSLFGGRRNEQYF TGTGCCAGCAGTTTATTCGGGGGGCGCAGGAACGAGCAGTACTTC
TRBJ2-7 NA TRBV20-1 few 13 CSASGGHSYEQYF TGCAGTGCTAGTGGGGGCCACTCCTACGAGCAGTACTTC
TRBJ2-5 TRBD2 TRBV28 NA 13 CASRPAGGETQYF TGTGCCAGCAGGCCTGCGGGGGGAGAGACCCAGTACTTC
TRBJ1-1 NA TRBV6-1 many 10 CASSASEAFF TGTGCCAGCAGTGCGAGTGAAGCTTTCTTT
TRBJ1-3 NA TRBV19 many 17 CASSIDPPGISGNTIYF TGTGCCAGTAGTATAGACCCCCCAGGGATCTCTGGAAACACCATATATTTT
TRBJ2-7 NA TRBV20-1 many 13 CSAFGGRGDEQYF TGCAGTGCTTTCGGTGGCAGGGGTGACGAGCAGTACTTC
TRBJ1-4 NA TRBV5-1 few 16 CASRGPQGTTNEKLFF TGCGCCAGTCGGGGCCCGCAGGGAACAACTAATGAAAAACTGTTTTTT
TRBJ1-5 NA TRBV6-5 many 11 CASSYSGSQHF TGTGCCAGCAGTTACTCGGGTTCCCAGCATTTT
TRBJ1-5 TRBD1 TRBV7-2 many 14 CASAGQGQGQPQHF TGTGCCAGCGCGGGACAGGGGCAAGGTCAGCCCCAGCATTTT
TRBJ1-1 NA TRBV19 many 15 CASTPPRDGNTEAFF TGTGCCAGTACCCCTCCAAGGGACGGTAACACTGAAGCTTTCTTT
TRBJ1-3 NA TRBV7-8 NA 12 CASSLGSYSPYF TGTGCCAGCAGCCTAGGAAGTTATTCTCCATATTTT
TRBJ1-1 NA TRBV11-2 NA 14 CASSLAGMITEAFF TGTGCCAGCAGCCTCGCCGGGATGATCACTGAAGCTTTCTTT
TRBJ2-3 TRBD1 TRBV19 NA 14 CASSRDRSTDTQYF TGTGCCAGTAGCCGGGACAGGAGCACAGATACGCAGTATTTT
TRBJ1-2 TRBD1 TRBV3-1 many 16 CASSQGDRGANYGYTF TGTGCCAGCAGCCAAGGAGACAGGGGCGCTAACTATGGCTACACCTTC
TRBJ2-7 NA TRBV10-3 many 11 CAISHKYEQYF TGTGCCATCAGCCATAAGTACGAGCAGTACTTC
TRBJ1-1 TRBD1 TRBV5-1 few 16 CASSLHGGQLNTEAFF TGCGCCAGCAGCTTGCATGGGGGACAGCTGAACACTGAAGCTTTCTTT
TRBJ2-6 NA TRBV7-2 NA 15 CASSPELAGANVLTF TGTGCCAGCAGCCCAGAGTTGGCCGGGGCCAACGTCCTGACTTTC
TRBJ1-1 NA TRBV12-3/TRBV12-4 many 13 CASRTGGPTEAFF TGTGCCAGCAGAACGGGGGGGCCCACTGAAGCTTTCTTT
TRBJ2-1 NA TRBV10-3 NA 16 CAISEGGSSVDNEQFF TGTGCCATCAGTGAAGGGGGTTCTAGTGTCGACAATGAGCAGTTCTTC